This entry lists 20 T cell receptor beta chains sequenced from one sample in a study of T cell responses to AZD1222 COVID-19 vaccine. Clones were read by immunoSEQ multiplex PCR, and TCRdb kept only the in-frame ones, dropping some. The table includes roughly 120,000 clones, 87% detected once. The sample was peripheral blood, taken 28 days after the second AZD1222 dose. These receptors came from an adult who received the AZD1222 COVID-19 vaccine.

The chain combines TRBV9 with TRBJ2-1; 9 positions match TRBD2. CDR1 and CDR2 from the germline V gene are SGDLS and YYNGEE. The trim removed 6 bases at V and 5 bases at J, leaving 6 bases unmatched. There are 14 residues in the CDR3. CDR3 sequence (DNA): TGTGCCAGCAAGCCGGGACTAGCCCACAATGAGCAGTTCTTC. Protein: CASKPGLAHNEQFF.

The gene calls are TRBV14 and TRBJ1-3; tentatively, D is TRBD1 (6 bases). This CDR3 contains 17 residues. Trimming stripped 4 bases from V and 0 bases from J, with 16 bases between. Germline CDR1 is SGHDN and CDR2 is FVKESK. The CDR3 here is CASSPRGGPNSGNTIYF. The CDR3 coding sequence is TGTGCCAGCAGCCCGAGAGGGGGACCGAACTCTGGAAACACCATATATTTT.

J is TRBJ2-7 and V is TRBV10-3; D is undetermined. This CDR3 has 15 residues. Germline CDR1 reads ENHRY; CDR2 reads SYGVKD. The V end was cut by 2 bases, the J end by 0 bases, with 11 bases between. In DNA, the CDR3 is TGTGCCATCAGTGAGGGGATTGTGGGCTCCTACGAGCAGTACTTC. It codes for CAISEGIVGSYEQYF.

This chain connects TRBV6-1 to TRBJ1-5; no firm D call. The CDR3 loop spans 11 amino acids. The germline CDR1 and CDR2 sequences are MNHNS and SASEGT. V was trimmed by 2 bases and J by 6 bases, leaving 2 bases between them. The CDR3 is CASSEFQPQHF. The CDR3 nucleotides are TGTGCCAGCAGTGAATTTCAGCCCCAGCATTTT.

This chain links TRBV7-9 with TRBJ2-2; D is unresolved. CDR3 length: 14 amino acids. V lost 2 bases to trimming and J lost 2 bases, with 6 bases between them. CDR1 and CDR2 from the germline V gene are SEHNR and FQNEAQ (reference sequence). CDR3 protein: CASSLTVNTGELFF. The DNA for the CDR3 is TGTGCCAGCAGCTTAACAGTAAACACCGGGGAGCTGTTTTTT.

On this clone: The junction departs from the called germline gene at one end, perhaps through a read error. The CDR3 reads CRASPGETQYF. CDR3 DNA: TGCAGAGCTAGCCCCGGCGAGACCCAGTACTTC. The chain is built from TRBV20-1 and TRBJ2-5, with D perhaps matching TRBD2 (5 bases). The CDR3 contains 11 residues. The germline gives CDR1 DFQATT, CDR2 SNEGSKA (reference sequence).

This chain joins TRBV19 and TRBJ1-6; the D is unclear. This CDR3 spans 13 amino acids. Trimming stripped 7 bases from V and 2 bases from J, with 6 bases between. Germline assignment: CDR1 LNHDA and CDR2 SQIVND (reference sequence). The CDR3 is CASNAAYNSPLHF. The CDR3 DNA is TGTGCCAGTAACGCGGCCTATAATTCACCCCTCCACTTT.

Here the CDR3 reads CASQPRWRSEQYF. The CDR3 nucleotides are TGTGCCAGCCAGCCCCGATGGAGAAGCGAGCAGTACTTC. The rearrangement uses TRBV6-5 and TRBJ2-7; no clear D gene. The CDR3 extends over 13 amino acids. V was pared by 8 bases and J by 6 bases, with 17 bases between. Germline V lookup: CDR1 MNHEY, CDR2 SVGAGI.

The chain links TRBV9 to TRBJ1-5, with TRBD1 as a possible D gene (6 bases). The CDR3 has 15 residues. Trimming took off 0 bases at V and 9 bases at J, with 16 bases between the two ends. Germline V lookup: CDR1 SGDLS, CDR2 YYNGEE. The CDR3 loop reads CASSVGQGLEWPQHF. DNA of the CDR3: TGTGCCAGCAGCGTAGGGCAGGGGCTTGAGTGGCCCCAGCATTTT. Variable domain in full (rest from reference TRBV9 and TRBJ1-5): DSGVTQTPKHLITATGQRVTLRCSPRSGDLSVYWYQQSLDQGLQFLIQYYNGEERAKGNILERFSAQQFPDLHSELNLSSLELGDSALYFCASSVGQGLEWPQHFGDGTRLSIL.

The rearrangement joins TRBV27 to TRBJ2-3; D might be TRBD2 (5 bases). CDR3 size: 16 residues. Germline values: CDR1 MNHEY, CDR2 SMNVEV (reference sequence). V was cut by 6 bases and J by 2 bases, with 18 bases left in between. The CDR3 coding sequence is TGTGCCAGCAGGACTAACTTGGGTACCCACACAGATACGCAGTATTTT. Translating it yields CASRTNLGTHTDTQYF.

The chain couples TRBV7-9 to TRBJ1-6; no clear D gene. CDR1 and CDR2 (germline): SEHNR, FQNEAQ (reference sequence). This CDR3 has 12 residues. V was trimmed by 1 base and J by 10 bases, leaving 5 bases between them. CDR3 sequence: CASSLEGSPLHF. In DNA, the CDR3 is TGTGCCAGCAGCTTAGAGGGATCACCCCTCCACTTT.

The chain links TRBV18 to TRBJ2-1; D is tentatively TRBD1 or TRBD2 (5 bases each). This CDR3 is 15 amino acids long. Germline V gene sequence: CDR1 KGHSH, CDR2 LQKENI. V lost 3 bases and J lost 3, with 12 bases in between. The CDR3, as DNA: TGTGCCAGCTCACCGAGGGACGGAGACTACAATGAGCAGTTCTTC. Its protein is CASSPRDGDYNEQFF.

The V call is TRBV18, the J call TRBJ2-7; D might be TRBD2 (6 bases). CDR1 and CDR2 from the germline V gene are KGHSH and LQKENI. The CDR3 extends over 16 amino acids. V was clipped by 3 bases and J by 2 bases, with 17 bases between them. In DNA, the CDR3 is TGTGCCAGCTCACCGTTAGTGGCCAGGGAGGCCTACGAGCAGTACTTC. The encoded protein is CASSPLVAREAYEQYF.

The J gene is TRBJ1-1, the V gene TRBV29-1; no firm D call. V was clipped by 4 bases and J by 0 bases, with 9 bases between them. In germline, CDR1 is SQVTM, CDR2 ANQGSEA. This CDR3 has 13 residues. CDR3 region: CSVARKMNTEAFF. The CDR3 DNA is TGCAGCGTTGCTCGCAAGATGAACACTGAAGCTTTCTTT.

To note about this clone: The sample has other DNA sequences that encode this CDR3 too. This sequence joins TRBV7-9 and TRBJ1-5, with D unclear. V shed 3 bases and J shed 2 bases, with 5 bases lying between them. Germline V gene sequence: CDR1 SEHNR, CDR2 FQNEAQ (reference sequence). This CDR3 region has 13 residues. The CDR3 region has the DNA TGTGCCAGCAGCTTCGAGGGCAATCAGCCCCAGCATTTT. This sequence encodes CASSFEGNQPQHF.

V and J are TRBV9 and TRBJ2-7, with no clear D. V lost 0 bases, J lost 3 bases, and 10 bases lay in between. This CDR3 is 14 amino acids long. Germline CDR1 SGDLS, CDR2 YYNGEE. The CDR3 is CASSVATYSYEQYF. CDR3 in DNA: TGTGCCAGCAGCGTAGCTACCTACAGCTACGAGCAGTACTTC. Variable domain in full (rest from reference TRBV9 and TRBJ2-7): DSGVTQTPKHLITATGQRVTLRCSPRSGDLSVYWYQQSLDQGLQFLIQYYNGEERAKGNILERFSAQQFPDLHSELNLSSLELGDSALYFCASSVATYSYEQYFGPGTRLTVT.

The V gene is TRBV10-1, the J gene TRBJ1-5; D uncertain. The V gene's germline CDR1 is WNHNN and CDR2 SYGVQD (reference sequence). V lost 3 bases, J lost 6 bases, and 18 bases lay in between. The length of the CDR3 is 16 residues. CDR3 DNA sequence: TGCGCCAGCAGTGAAAGGTCGGTTTCTGTGGGTCAGCCCCAGCATTTT. It specifies CASSERSVSVGQPQHF.

The chain has TRBV11-2 and TRBJ1-6, with unresolved D. The CDR3 loop spans 15 amino acids. The germline V gene has CDR1 SGHAT and CDR2 FQNNGV. V dropped 3 bases and J dropped 0 bases, with 6 bases sitting between them. CDR3 amino acids: CASSFIDSYNSPLHF. CDR3 nucleotide sequence: TGTGCCAGCAGCTTTATAGACTCCTATAATTCACCCCTCCACTTT. The full variable domain, completed using reference TRBV11-2 and TRBJ1-6, is EAGVAQSPRYKIIEKRQSVAFWCNPISGHATLYWYQQILGQGPKLLIQFQNNGVVDDSQLPKDRFSAERLKGVDSTLKIQPAKLEDSAVYLCASSFIDSYNSPLHFGNGTRLTVT.

This chain connects TRBV28 to TRBJ1-3; no clear D gene. The CDR3 covers 16 residues. V lost 2 bases to trimming and J lost 3 bases, with 14 bases between them. The germline CDR1 and CDR2 sequences are MDHEN and SYDVKM. CDR3 amino acids: CASSLVWEVGGNTIYF. The CDR3 DNA sequence: TGTGCCAGCAGTTTAGTCTGGGAAGTGGGTGGAAACACCATATATTTT.

V gene TRBV12-3 or TRBV12-4 combines with J gene TRBJ2-7, with 9 nucleotides matching TRBD1. The V and J ends lost 4 bases and 5 bases, in that order; junction bases with no gene match: 3. The CDR3 extends over 13 amino acids. The CDR3: CASSSGQGDEQYF. As DNA, the CDR3 is TGTGCCAGCAGTTCGGGACAGGGCGACGAGCAGTACTTC.